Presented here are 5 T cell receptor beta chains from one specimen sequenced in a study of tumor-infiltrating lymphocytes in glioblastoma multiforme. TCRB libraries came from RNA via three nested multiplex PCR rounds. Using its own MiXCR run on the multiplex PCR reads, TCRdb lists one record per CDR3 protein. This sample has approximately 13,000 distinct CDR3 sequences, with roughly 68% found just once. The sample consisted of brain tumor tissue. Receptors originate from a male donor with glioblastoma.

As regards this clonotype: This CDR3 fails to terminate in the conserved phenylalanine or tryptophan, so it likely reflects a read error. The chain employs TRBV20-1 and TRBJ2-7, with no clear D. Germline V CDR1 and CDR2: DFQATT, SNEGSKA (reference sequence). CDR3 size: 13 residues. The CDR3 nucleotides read TGCGGTGCTAGAGAGCTGGCCCTTTTAGAGCAGTACCTC. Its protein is CGARELALLEQYL.

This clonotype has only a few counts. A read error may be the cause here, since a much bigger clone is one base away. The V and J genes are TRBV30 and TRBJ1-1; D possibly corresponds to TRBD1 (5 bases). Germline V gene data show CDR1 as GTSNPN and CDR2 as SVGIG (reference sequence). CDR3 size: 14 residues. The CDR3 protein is CALSPLGVITEAFF. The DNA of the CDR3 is TGTGCCTTGAGTCCCCTGGGGGTGATCACTGAAGCTTTCTTT.

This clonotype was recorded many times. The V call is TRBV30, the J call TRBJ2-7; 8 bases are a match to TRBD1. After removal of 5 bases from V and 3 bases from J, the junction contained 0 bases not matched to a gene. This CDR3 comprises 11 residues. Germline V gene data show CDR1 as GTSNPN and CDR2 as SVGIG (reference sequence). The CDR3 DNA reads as TGTGCCTGGGACAGGGGCTACGAGCAGTACTTC. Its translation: CAWDRGYEQYF.

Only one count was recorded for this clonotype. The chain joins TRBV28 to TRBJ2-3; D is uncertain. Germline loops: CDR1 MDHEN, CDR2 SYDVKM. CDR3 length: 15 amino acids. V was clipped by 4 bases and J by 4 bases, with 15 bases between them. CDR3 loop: CASSSRIPEADTQYF. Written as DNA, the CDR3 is TGTGCCAGCAGTTCAAGGATACCGGAAGCAGATACGCAGTATTTT.

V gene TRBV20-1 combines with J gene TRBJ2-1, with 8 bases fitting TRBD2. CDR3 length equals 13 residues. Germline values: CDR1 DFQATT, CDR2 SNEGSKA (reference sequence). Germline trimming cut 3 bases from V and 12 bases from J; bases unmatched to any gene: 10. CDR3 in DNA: TGCAGTGCTAGTGATGGGACTAGTCTTGTGCAGTTCTTC. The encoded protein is CSASDGTSLVQFF.